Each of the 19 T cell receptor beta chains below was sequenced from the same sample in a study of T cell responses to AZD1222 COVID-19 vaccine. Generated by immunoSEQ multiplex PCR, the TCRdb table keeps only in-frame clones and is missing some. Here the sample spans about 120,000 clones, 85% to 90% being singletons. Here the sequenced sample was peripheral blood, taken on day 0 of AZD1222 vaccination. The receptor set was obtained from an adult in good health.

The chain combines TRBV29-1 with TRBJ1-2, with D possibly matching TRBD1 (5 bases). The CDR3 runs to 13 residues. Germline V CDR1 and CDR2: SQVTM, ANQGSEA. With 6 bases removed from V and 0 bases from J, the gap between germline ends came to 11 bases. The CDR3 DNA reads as TGCAGCGTGACGGGGGACCCTAACTATGGCTACACCTTC. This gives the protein CSVTGDPNYGYTF.

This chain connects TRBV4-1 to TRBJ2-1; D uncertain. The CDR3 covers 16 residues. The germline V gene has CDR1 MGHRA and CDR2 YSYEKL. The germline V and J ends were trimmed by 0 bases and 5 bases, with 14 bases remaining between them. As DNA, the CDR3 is TGCGCCAGCAGCCAAGAATCTTCTTCTCGGAACAATGAGCAGTTCTTC. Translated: CASSQESSSRNNEQFF.

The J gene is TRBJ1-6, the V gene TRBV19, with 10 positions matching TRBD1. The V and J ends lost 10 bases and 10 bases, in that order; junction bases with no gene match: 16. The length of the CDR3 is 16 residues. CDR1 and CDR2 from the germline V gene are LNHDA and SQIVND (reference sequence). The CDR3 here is CATRTGGFGEGSPLHF. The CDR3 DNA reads TGTGCCACACGGACAGGGGGGTTCGGGGAGGGCTCACCCCTCCACTTT.

This CDR3 is CASSGGGGWINQPQHF. The CDR3 DNA sequence: TGTGCCAGCAGTGGGGGGGGAGGATGGATCAATCAGCCCCAGCATTTT. V usage is TRBV2 and J usage is TRBJ1-5; TRBD1 might be the D (5 bases). V lost 4 bases and J 3 bases, leaving 16 bases between the germline ends. Germline V gives CDR1 SNHLY, CDR2 FYNNEI. This CDR3 region has 16 residues.

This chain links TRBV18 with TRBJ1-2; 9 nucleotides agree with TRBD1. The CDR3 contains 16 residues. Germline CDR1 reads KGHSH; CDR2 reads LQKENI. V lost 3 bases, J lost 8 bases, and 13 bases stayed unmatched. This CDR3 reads CASSPATGTGMRGYTF. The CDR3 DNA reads TGTGCCAGCTCACCGGCAACCGGGACAGGGATGCGCGGCTACACCTTC.

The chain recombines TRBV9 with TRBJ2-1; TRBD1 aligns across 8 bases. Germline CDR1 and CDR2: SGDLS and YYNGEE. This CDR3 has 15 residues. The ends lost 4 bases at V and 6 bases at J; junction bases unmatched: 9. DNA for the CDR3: TGTGCCAGCAGCCAGGTGGGACAGGACCTCAATGAGCAGTTCTTC. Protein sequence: CASSQVGQDLNEQFF.

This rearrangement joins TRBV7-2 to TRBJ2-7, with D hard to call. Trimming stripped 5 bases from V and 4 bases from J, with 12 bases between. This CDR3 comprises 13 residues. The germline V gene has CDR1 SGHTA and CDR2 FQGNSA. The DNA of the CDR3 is TGTGCCAGCAGCCTATCCCCGTTTTACGAGCAGTACTTC. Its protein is CASSLSPFYEQYF.

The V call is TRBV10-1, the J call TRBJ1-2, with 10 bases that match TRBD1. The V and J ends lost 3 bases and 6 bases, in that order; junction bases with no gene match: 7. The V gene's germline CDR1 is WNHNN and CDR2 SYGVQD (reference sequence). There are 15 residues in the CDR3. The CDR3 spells CASSDSPGQGNGYTF. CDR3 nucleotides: TGCGCCAGCAGTGACTCCCCGGGACAGGGGAATGGCTACACCTTC.

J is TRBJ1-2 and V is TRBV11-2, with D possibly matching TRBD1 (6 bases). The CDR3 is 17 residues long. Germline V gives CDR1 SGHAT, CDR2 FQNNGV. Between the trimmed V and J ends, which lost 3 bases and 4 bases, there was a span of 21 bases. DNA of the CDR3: TGTGCCAGCAGCTTGCTAACGGGGATACAGGGAACCTATGGCTACACCTTC. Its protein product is CASSLLTGIQGTYGYTF. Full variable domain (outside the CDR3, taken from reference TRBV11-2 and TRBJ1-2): EAGVAQSPRYKIIEKRQSVAFWCNPISGHATLYWYQQILGQGPKLLIQFQNNGVVDDSQLPKDRFSAERLKGVDSTLKIQPAKLEDSAVYLCASSLLTGIQGTYGYTFGSGTRLTVV.

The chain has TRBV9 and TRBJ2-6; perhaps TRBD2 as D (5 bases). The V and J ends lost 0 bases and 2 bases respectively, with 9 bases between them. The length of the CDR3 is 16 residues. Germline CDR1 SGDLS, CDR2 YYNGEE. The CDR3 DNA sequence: TGTGCCAGCAGCGTAGGAGGGTCCCCTGGGGCCAACGTCCTGACTTTC. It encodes CASSVGGSPGANVLTF.

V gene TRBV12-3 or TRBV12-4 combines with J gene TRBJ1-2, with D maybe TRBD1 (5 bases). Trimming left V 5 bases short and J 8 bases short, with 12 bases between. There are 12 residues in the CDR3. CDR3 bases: TGTGCCAGCAGTCCCAGGGTGTACGGCTACACCTTC. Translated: CASSPRVYGYTF.

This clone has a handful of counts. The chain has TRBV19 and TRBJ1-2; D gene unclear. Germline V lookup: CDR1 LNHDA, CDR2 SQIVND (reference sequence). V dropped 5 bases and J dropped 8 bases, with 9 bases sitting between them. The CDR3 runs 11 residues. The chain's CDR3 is CASSHLVGYTF. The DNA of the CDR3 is TGTGCCAGTAGTCACCTAGTCGGCTACACCTTC.

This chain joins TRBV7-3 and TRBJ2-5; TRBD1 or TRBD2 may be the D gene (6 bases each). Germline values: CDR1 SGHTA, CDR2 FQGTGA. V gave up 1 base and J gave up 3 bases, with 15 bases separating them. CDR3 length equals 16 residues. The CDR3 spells CASSLRGGQTEETQYF. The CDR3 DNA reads TGTGCCAGCAGCTTAAGAGGGGGGCAGACGGAAGAGACCCAGTACTTC.

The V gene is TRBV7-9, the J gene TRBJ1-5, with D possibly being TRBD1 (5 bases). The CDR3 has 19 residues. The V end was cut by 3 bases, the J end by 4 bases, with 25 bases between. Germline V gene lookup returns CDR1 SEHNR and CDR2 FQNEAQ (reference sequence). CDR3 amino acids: CASSLGAPTARFANQPQHF. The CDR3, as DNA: TGTGCCAGCAGCTTGGGAGCCCCGACAGCCAGGTTTGCAAATCAGCCCCAGCATTTT.

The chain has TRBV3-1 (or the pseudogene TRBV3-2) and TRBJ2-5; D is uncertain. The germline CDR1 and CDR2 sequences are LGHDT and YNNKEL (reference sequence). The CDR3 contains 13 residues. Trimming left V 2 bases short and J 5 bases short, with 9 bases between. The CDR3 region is CASSQFLSETQYF. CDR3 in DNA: TGTGCCAGCAGCCAATTTTTGAGCGAGACCCAGTACTTC.

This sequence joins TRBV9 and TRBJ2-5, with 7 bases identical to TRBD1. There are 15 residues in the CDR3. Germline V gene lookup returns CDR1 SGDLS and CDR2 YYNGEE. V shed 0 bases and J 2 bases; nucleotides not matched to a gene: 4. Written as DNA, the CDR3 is TGTGCCAGCAGCGTAGCTGGGGGACAGCAAGAGACCCAGTACTTC. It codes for CASSVAGGQQETQYF.

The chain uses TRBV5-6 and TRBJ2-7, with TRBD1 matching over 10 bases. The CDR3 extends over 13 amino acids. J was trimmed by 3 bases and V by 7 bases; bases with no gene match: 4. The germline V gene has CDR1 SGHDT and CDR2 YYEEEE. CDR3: CASVRDRGYEQYF. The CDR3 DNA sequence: TGTGCCAGCGTCCGGGACAGGGGCTACGAGCAGTACTTC.

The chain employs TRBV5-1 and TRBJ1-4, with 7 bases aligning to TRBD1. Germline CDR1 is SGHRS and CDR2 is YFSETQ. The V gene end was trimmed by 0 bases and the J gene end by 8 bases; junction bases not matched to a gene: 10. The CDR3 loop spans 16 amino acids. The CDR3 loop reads CASSLGQGLSPEKLFF. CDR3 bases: TGCGCCAGCAGCTTGGGACAGGGACTCTCGCCCGAAAAACTGTTTTTT.

DNA for the CDR3: TGTGCCAGCAGCCAACGACTAGCGGGGGAAATGGGGGACATTCAGTACTTC. This translates into CASSQRLAGEMGDIQYF. This chain links TRBV4-2 with TRBJ2-4, with TRBD2 identical over 12 bases. In germline, CDR1 is LGHNA, CDR2 YNFKEQ. Germline trimming cut 2 bases from V and 8 bases from J; bases unmatched to any gene: 10. The CDR3 is 17 amino acids.